A single sample is the source of the 4 T cell receptor beta chains below, sequenced in a study of cytomegalovirus exposure and HLA in healthy donors. PCR involved 60 Vbeta and 13 Jbeta primers. Data came from immunoSEQ multiplex PCR; TCRdb stores just in-frame clones and leaves some out. The table records some 160,000 clones, around three quarters of them present only once. The sequenced sample consisted of PBMCs. These TCRs come from a man aged 40-55 years in good health and CMV-seronegative.

The chain joins TRBV4-2 to TRBJ1-2; 8 bases are a match to TRBD1. The CDR3 runs 16 residues. Germline-derived CDR1 and CDR2 are LGHNA and YNFKEQ. With 4 bases clipped from V and 4 bases from J, the junction kept 11 bases outside the gene matches. CDR3 bases: TGTGCCAGCAGCCCGCGACAGGGGCCCGCGGTCTATGGCTACACCTTC. Amino acid sequence: CASSPRQGPAVYGYTF.

The chain carries TRBV5-1 and TRBJ2-2; tentative D call: TRBD1 (6 bases). Germline V lookup: CDR1 SGHRS, CDR2 YFSETQ. V was shortened by 0 bases and J by 3 bases, with 9 bases between the two germline ends. This CDR3 is 15 amino acids long. The CDR3 bases are TGCGCCAGCAGCTTGGGGGACACATACACCGGGGAGCTGTTTTTT. This encodes CASSLGDTYTGELFF. The whole variable domain, remainder taken from reference TRBV5-1 and TRBJ2-2, is KAGVTQTPRYLIKTRGQQVTLSCSPISGHRSVSWYQQTPGQGLQFLFEYFSETQRNKGNFPGRFSGRQFSNSRSEMNVSTLELGDSALYLCASSLGDTYTGELFFGEGSRLTVL.

This clone showed up just a few times. The gene calls are TRBV18 and TRBJ2-7, with D tentatively TRBD2 (6 bases). CDR1 and CDR2 from the germline V gene are KGHSH and LQKENI. Trimming took off 0 bases at V and 0 bases at J, with 9 bases between the two ends. The CDR3 covers 15 residues. In DNA, the CDR3 is TGTGCCAGCTCACCACCGGGAGGTTTCTCCTACGAGCAGTACTTC. Translating gives CASSPPGGFSYEQYF.

This clone was seen just once. The chain carries TRBV28 and TRBJ2-7; D is unresolved. V shed 7 bases and J shed 9 bases, with 13 bases lying between them. There are 11 residues in the CDR3. Germline V gene data show CDR1 as MDHEN and CDR2 as SYDVKM. The CDR3 sequence is CASTQAQLQYF. The DNA of the CDR3 is TGTGCCAGCACCCAAGCACAGCTGCAGTACTTC. The entire variable domain, with the rest obtained from reference TRBV28 and TRBJ2-7, is as follows: DVKVTQSSRYLVKRTGEKVFLECVQDMDHENMFWYRQDPGLGLRLIYFSYDVKMKEKGDIPEGYSVSREKKERFSLILESASTNQTSMYLCASTQAQLQYFGPGTRLTVT.